This T cell receptor (beta chain) is from a study of human T cells and chemical hapten exposure. Background on the study: During the roughly 25-week study period, patients had diphenylcyclopropenone applied to the scalp every week. Whole-study results and caveats: Counts of TCRs above 1 in 1000 frequency stayed unchanged with DPC sensitization.

TCRdb re-called the RACE reads through MiXCR, storing one row per CDR3 protein. Altogether approximately 82,000 distinct CDR3 sequences are present, roughly 10% being singletons, with the ten largest covering less than 2.5%. This clonotype qualifies as medium-sized. Its specificity is not known. Time point in this sample: patch test 1, 2 weeks after DPC sensitization. The treatment denotes: therapeutic diphenylcyclopropenone sensitization with weekly scalp DPC. V dropped 2 bases and J dropped 4 bases, with 9 bases sitting between them. This CDR3 has 13 amino acids. Germline V CDR1 and CDR2: MNHNY, SVGAGI (reference sequence).

The chain has TRBV6-6 and TRBJ2-7, with unresolved D. The clonotype was recovered from a middle-aged man with alopecia areata. Some clones in this sample may be carry-over from other donors' samples. This material consisted of whole blood, taken in connection with sensitization to the hapten diphenylcyclopropenone (DPC). The CDR3 bases are TGTGCCAGCAGTTACGATAAGGCTTACGAGCAGTACTTC. Amino acids: CASSYDKAYEQYF.